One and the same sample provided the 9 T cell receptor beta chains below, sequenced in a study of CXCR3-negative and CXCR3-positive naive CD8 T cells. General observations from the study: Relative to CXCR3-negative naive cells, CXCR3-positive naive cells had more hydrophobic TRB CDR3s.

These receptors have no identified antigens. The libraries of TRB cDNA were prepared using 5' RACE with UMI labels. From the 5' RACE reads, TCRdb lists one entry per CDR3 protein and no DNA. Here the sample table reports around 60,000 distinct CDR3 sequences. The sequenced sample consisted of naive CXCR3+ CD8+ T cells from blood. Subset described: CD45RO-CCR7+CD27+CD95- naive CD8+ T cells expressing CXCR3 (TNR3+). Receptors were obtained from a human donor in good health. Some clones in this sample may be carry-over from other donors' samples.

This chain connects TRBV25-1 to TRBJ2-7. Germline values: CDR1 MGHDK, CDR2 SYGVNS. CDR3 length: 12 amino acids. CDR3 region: CASSDNSYEQYF.

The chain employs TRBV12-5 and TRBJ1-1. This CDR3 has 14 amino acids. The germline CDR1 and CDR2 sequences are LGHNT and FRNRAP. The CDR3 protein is CASGLVTVNTEAFF.

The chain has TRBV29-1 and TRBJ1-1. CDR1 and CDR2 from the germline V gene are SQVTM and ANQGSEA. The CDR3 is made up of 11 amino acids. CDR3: CSALGNTEAFF.

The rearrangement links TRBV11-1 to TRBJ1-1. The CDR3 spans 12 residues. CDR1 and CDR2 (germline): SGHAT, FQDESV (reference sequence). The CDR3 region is CASSPERIETFF.

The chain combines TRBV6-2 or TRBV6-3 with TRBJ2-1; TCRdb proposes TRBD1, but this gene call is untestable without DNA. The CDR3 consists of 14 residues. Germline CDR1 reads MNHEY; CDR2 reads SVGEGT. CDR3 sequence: CASNIPGGYNEQFF.

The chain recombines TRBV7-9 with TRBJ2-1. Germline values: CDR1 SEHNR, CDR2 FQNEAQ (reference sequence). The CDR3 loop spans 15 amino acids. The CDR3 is CASSLAGFSYNEQFF.

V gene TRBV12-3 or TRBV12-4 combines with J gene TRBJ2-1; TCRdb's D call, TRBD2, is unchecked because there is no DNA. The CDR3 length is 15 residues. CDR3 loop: CASSPLTRYHNEQFF.

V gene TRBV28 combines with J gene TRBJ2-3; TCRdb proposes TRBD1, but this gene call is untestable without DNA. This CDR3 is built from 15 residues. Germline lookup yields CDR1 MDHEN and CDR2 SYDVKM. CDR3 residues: CASITGGPSTDTQYF.

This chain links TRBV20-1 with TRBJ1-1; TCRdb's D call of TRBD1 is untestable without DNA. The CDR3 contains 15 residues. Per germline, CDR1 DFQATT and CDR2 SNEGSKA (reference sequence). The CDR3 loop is CSARDIGSGESEAFF.